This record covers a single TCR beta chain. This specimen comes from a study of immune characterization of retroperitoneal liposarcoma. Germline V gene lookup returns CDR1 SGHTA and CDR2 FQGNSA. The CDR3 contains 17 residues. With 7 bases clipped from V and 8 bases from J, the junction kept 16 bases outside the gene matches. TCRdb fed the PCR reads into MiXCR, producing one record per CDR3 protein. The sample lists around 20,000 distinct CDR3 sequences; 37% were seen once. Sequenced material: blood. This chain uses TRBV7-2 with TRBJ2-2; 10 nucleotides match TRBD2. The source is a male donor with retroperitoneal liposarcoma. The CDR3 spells CASKEGASGRTAGELFF. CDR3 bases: TGTGCCAGCAAGGAGGGGGCTAGCGGGAGAACGGCGGGGGAGCTGTTTTTT.